This TCR beta chain was recovered during a study of radiation and T cells in renal cell carcinoma. The sample's time point: baseline pretreatment blood. The treatment: 15 Gy SBRT to primary tumor, nephrectomy 4 weeks later. Blood was sampled at baseline, 2 weeks and 4 weeks after SBRT. Sequencing was performed with immunoSEQ multiplex PCR; in TCRdb, only in-frame clones are kept and a portion is missing. The sample lists 150,000 or so clones; roughly 88% were seen once. This CDR3 spans 14 amino acids. Per the germline V gene, CDR1 is SGDLS and CDR2 is YYNGEE. Trimming shortened V by 0 bases and J by 9 bases, and 10 bases separated the two germline ends.

This clonotype was obtained from a woman aged 45-65 years with renal cell carcinoma. The sample consisted of blood, taken from a patient whose treatment included radiotherapy and nephrectomy. The chain uses TRBV9 and TRBJ1-6, with D possibly being TRBD1 (5 bases). CDR3 DNA sequence: TGTGCCAGCAGCGTAGTAGGGGAGAGTTCACCCCTCCACTTT. Residues: CASSVVGESSPLHF.